This T cell receptor (beta chain) was sequenced in a study of monozygotic twins with inflammatory bowel disease. Study observations and caveats: The analysis failed to separate different T cell subtypes.

This CDR3 region has 14 residues. About this clonotype: Its antigen is not known.

A template switching step added UMIs, each with a 6-nucleotide sample barcode. TCRdb re-called the 5' RACE reads; every CDR3 protein appears as one record, without DNA. The sample table sets out some 150,000 distinct CDR3 sequences. The receptor was derived from a human donor with ulcerative colitis or Crohn's disease, or a healthy co-twin of an affected twin (not recorded which). Sequenced material: blood. The chain joins TRBV12-3 or TRBV12-4 to TRBJ1-1; TCRdb's D call of TRBD1 is untestable without DNA. The CDR3 protein is CASSFGTGNTEAFF.